This is a list of T cell receptor beta chains from one sample in a study of brain metastases from non-small cell lung cancer. The method was immunoSEQ multiplex PCR; TCRdb's version includes in-frame clones alone and lacks a portion of them. The sample has 1,800 or so clones, 80% to 90% seen once; the top ten hold around 3%. Sequencing was carried out using tissue from a brain metastasis. All receptors come from a donor aged 40 or over with non-small cell lung cancer. Each CDR3 is given with its conserved first and last residue. The order of the fields is CDR3 protein, V gene, J gene, CDR3 length, clone size. The listing skips clone size in some rows; elsewhere it reads once, few, many or a size class.

CASRKRGARTQHF,TRBV6-5,TRBJ1-5,13,.
CAPRVPAYNEQFF,TRBV7-8,TRBJ2-1,13,few
CSVEGQTPVGNTIYF,TRBV29-1,TRBJ1-3,15,.
CASSASGGGEQFF,TRBV9,TRBJ2-1,13,.
CASSFTGVETQYF,TRBV27,TRBJ2-5,13,.
CASSQDRGLTDTQYF,TRBV3-1/TRBV3-2,TRBJ2-3,15,.
CALFPVDRGQETQYF,TRBV7-9,TRBJ2-5,15,.
CASSPGTAQETQYF,TRBV18,TRBJ2-5,14,once
CASSSGPTQYF,TRBV6-1,TRBJ2-5,11,few
CASRHGGKHEAFF,TRBV3-1/TRBV3-2,TRBJ1-1,13,.
CASSFGRGPNEQFF,TRBV27,TRBJ2-1,14,.
CASSELSGVKKLFF,TRBV2,TRBJ1-4,14,.
CASSWDRGTVYEQYF,TRBV7-9,TRBJ2-7,15,.
CASSLAFVGSGNTIYF,TRBV5-6,TRBJ1-3,16,.
CASNWDGNTEAFF,TRBV5-6,TRBJ1-1,13,.
CASRNRGKDSPLHF,TRBV6-5,TRBJ1-6,14,.
CASRTNRPRDTQYF,TRBV27,TRBJ2-3,14,.
CASSSRQGAGNTIYF,TRBV5-6,TRBJ1-3,15,few
CAIRLGGNYGYTF,TRBV6-5,TRBJ1-2,13,.
CASREGPSPLHF,TRBV7-8,TRBJ1-6,12,once
CASSQDIQGRRYF,TRBV4-3,TRBJ2-7,13,.
CASSMRNQPQHF,TRBV6-5,TRBJ1-5,12,.
CASSLILAGGEQFF,TRBV27,TRBJ2-1,14,.
CASSPRTGDTGELFF,TRBV7-2,TRBJ2-2,15,once
CAILAANVLTF,TRBV28,TRBJ2-6,11,.
CASRDRQGGETQYF,TRBV7-9,TRBJ2-5,14,.
CASSPRSIKDRPDTQYF,TRBV18,TRBJ2-3,17,.
CAWNRQNIETQYF,TRBV30,TRBJ2-5,13,.
CASSLRTDNNQPQHF,TRBV13,TRBJ1-5,15,.
CASRRQGLGAEAFF,TRBV19,TRBJ1-1,14,.
CASSERGARGNEQFF,TRBV6-1,TRBJ2-1,15,.
CASSLFGSVIAQHF,TRBV28,TRBJ1-5,14,.
CASSDRSLETQYF,TRBV12-3/TRBV12-4,TRBJ2-5,13,.